This T cell receptor beta chain was documented in a study of cytomegalovirus exposure and HLA in healthy donors. Study-level points and caveats: Reported findings show TCR beta sequences accurately forecast HLA-A and HLA-B alleles in most subjects.

Details on this clone: Its antigen is not identified.

This CDR3 has 14 amino acids. Germline V lookup: CDR1 LNHDA, CDR2 SQIVND (reference sequence). Germline trimming cut 7 bases from V and 1 base from J; bases unmatched to any gene: 5. Both 60 Vbeta primers and 13 Jbeta primers went into the PCR. Only in-frame clones appear in the TCRdb table, and some are missing; sequencing was by immunoSEQ multiplex PCR. The sample table sets out 130,000 or so clones. The rearrangement uses TRBV19 and TRBJ2-3; TRBD2 matches 7 bases. This sequence was found in a young woman in good health and CMV-seronegative. The material sequenced was PBMCs. The CDR3 coding sequence is TGTGCCAGTACCCCTACTAGCGGCACAGATACGCAGTATTTT. It is translated as CASTPTSGTDTQYF.